The T cell receptor (beta chain) under discussion was sequenced for a study of T cells in Graves' hyperthyroidism and ophthalmopathy. TCR beta CDR3 regions were amplified from RNA. TCR CDR3 regions were first amplified by RT-PCR with HTBI primers. MiXCR, run by TCRdb on the multiplex PCR reads, gives a single entry per CDR3 protein. The sample has about half a million distinct CDR3 sequences; about 16% are singletons. This clonotype was seen many times. With 5 bases clipped from V and 1 base from J, the junction kept 8 bases outside the gene matches. Germline CDR1 is MDHEN and CDR2 is SYDVKM. The CDR3 consists of 15 residues.

The chain is built from TRBV28 and TRBJ2-7, with 7 nucleotides matching TRBD2. The source is a woman aged 25 to 45 with Graves' ophthalmopathy. Sample: blood. The chain's CDR3 is CASSTWRAGSYEQYF. CDR3 nucleotides: TGTGCCAGCAGTACCTGGAGAGCGGGATCCTACGAGCAGTACTTC.